The sequence of this TCR beta chain was determined in a study of Ad26.COV2.S vaccination and SARS-CoV-2 variants. The wider study: Dosing was one shot or two shots 56 days apart.

The ends were cut back, 7 bases at V and 3 bases at J, with 12 bases in the middle. The CDR3 totals 13 residues. In germline, CDR1 is SEHNR, CDR2 FQNEAQ (reference sequence). Sequenced by immunoSEQ multiplex PCR; TCRdb stores in-frame clones only, minus some. Here the sample spans a few hundred thousand clones, roughly 85% being singletons. Treatment defined: roughly 20 received Ad26.COV2.S at low or high dose, single or two shots; 5 received placebo; per-sample allocation not given. Samples came from day 63 after the first vaccine or placebo injection. J is TRBJ1-2 and V is TRBV7-9, with D unresolved. This sequence originates from a person aged 18-65 years who received the Ad26.COV2.S COVID-19 vaccine or a placebo. Sequences were derived from peripheral blood, sampled in a trial of Ad26.COV2.S vaccine versus placebo. CDR3 DNA sequence: TGTGCCAGCAACCCTAGGGTGGACTATGGCTACACCTTC. It yields the protein CASNPRVDYGYTF.